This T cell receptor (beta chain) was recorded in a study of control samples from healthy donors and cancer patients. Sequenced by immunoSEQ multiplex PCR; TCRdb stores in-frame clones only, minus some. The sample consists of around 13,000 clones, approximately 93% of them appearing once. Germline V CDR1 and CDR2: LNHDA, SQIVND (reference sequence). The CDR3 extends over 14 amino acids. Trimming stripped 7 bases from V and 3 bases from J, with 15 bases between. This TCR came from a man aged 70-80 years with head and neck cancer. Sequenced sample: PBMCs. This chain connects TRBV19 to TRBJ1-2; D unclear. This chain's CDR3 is CASTIRPEDYGYTF. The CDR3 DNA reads TGTGCCAGTACAATCCGACCCGAAGACTATGGCTACACCTTC.